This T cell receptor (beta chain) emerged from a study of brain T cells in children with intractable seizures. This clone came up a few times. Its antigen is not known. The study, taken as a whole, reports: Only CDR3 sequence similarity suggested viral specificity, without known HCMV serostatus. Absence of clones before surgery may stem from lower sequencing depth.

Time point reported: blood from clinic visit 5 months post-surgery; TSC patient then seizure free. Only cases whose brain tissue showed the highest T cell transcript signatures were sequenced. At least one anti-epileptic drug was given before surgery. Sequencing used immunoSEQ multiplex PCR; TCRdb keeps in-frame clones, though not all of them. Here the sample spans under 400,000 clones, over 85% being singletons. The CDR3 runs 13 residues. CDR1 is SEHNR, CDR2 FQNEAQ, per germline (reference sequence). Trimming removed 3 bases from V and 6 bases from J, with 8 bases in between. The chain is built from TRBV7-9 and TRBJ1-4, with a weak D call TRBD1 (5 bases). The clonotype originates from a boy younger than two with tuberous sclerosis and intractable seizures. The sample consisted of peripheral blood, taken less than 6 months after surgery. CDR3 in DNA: TGTGCCAGCAGCTTCAGGGAAGATGAAAAACTGTTTTTT. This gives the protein CASSFREDEKLFF. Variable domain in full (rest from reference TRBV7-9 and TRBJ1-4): DTGVSQNPRHKITKRGQNVTFRCDPISEHNRLYWYRQTLGQGPEFLTYFQNEAQLEKSRLLSDRFSAERPKGSFSTLEIQRTEQGDSAMYLCASSFREDEKLFFGSGTQLSVL.